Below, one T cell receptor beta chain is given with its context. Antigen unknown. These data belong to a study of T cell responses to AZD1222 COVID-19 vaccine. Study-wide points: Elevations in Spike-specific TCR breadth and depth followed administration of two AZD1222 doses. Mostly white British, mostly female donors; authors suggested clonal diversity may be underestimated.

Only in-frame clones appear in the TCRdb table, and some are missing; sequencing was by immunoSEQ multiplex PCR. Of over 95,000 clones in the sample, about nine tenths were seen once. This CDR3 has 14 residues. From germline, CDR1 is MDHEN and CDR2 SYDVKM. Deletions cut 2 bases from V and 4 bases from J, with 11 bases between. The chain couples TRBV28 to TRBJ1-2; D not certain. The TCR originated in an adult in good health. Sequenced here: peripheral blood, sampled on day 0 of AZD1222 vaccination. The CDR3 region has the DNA TGTGCCAGCAGTTTAGGATTGGATTCCTATGGCTACACCTTC. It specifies CASSLGLDSYGYTF.